This T cell receptor beta chain was observed in a study of regulatory T cells in long-lasting Graves disease. Time point meaning: newly diagnosed GD, antithyroid drugs for less than 3 months. PBMCs provided the RNA from which the TCR library was made. This clonotype has ten or more counts. The ends lost 6 bases at V and 4 bases at J; junction bases unmatched: 7. The germline CDR1 and CDR2 sequences are MNHEY and SVGEGT. The CDR3 is 15 residues long. Building of the TCR beta libraries involved iRepertoire HTBI primers and Arm-PCR of CDR3 regions. TCRdb itself ran the multiplex PCR reads through MiXCR, one entry per CDR3 protein. The top ten hold about 23% of the sample, which has about 420,000 distinct CDR3 sequences, roughly 15% seen once. The same sample was also studied in work on T cells in Graves' hyperthyroidism and ophthalmopathy.

The chain carries TRBV6-2 or TRBV6-3 and TRBJ2-1; 9 bases are shared with TRBD2. This clonotype originated in a woman between 18 and 29 years old with Graves disease. The input for sequencing was peripheral blood mononuclear cells (PBMCs), taken at new diagnosis, from a patient treated with antithyroid drugs. This chain's CDR3 is CASRIQAGGYNEQFF. Here the CDR3 DNA reads TGTGCCAGCAGAATTCAAGCGGGAGGATACAATGAGCAGTTCTTC.